Below, one TCR beta chain is given with its context. Germline CDR1 is SGDLS and CDR2 is YYNGEE. The CDR3 has 14 residues. V shed 4 bases and J shed 6 bases, with 15 bases lying between them. This specimen belongs to a study of blood T cell repertoires in COVID-19. The assay was immunoSEQ multiplex PCR, and TCRdb's table has in-frame clones only and misses some. This sample has 80,000 to 95,000 clones; around four fifths occur once, and the top ten carry approximately 31%. The specimen sequenced was peripheral blood. The sequence was collected from an elderly woman with active or convalescent COVID-19. V is TRBV9 and J is TRBJ2-3, with unresolved D. CDR3: CASSQYYGTDTQYF. CDR3 sequence (DNA): TGTGCCAGCAGCCAGTACTATGGAACGGATACGCAGTATTTT.